This is a list of T cell receptor beta chains from one sample in a study of T cells after posttransplantation cyclophosphamide. This table comes from immunoSEQ multiplex PCR, and its TCRdb copy is limited to in-frame clones, with some not included. The sample includes about 18,000 clones, roughly 83% of them seen just once. The sequenced sample consisted of memory CD4+ T cells sorted from blood. These receptors came from a man aged 30 to 39 in good health and a related stem cell transplant donor. CDR3s include the opening cysteine and the closing phenylalanine or tryptophan. A D gene is named only where the DNA matches it firmly. Size tells how often a clone was seen (once, few, many) or the class of an expanded clone, and some rows leave it out.

TRBD1	NA	TRBV19	TRBJ1-5	TGTGCCAGTGGGGACAGGGTTAATCAGCCCCAGCATTTT	CASGDRVNQPQHF
TRBD1	few	TRBV5-1	TRBJ2-7	TGCGCCAGCAGCAAATACCGGGACAGCCTTTCCTACGAGCAGTACTTC	CASSKYRDSLSYEQYF
NA	NA	TRBV19	TRBJ2-2	TGTGCCAGTAGTATAGGACTCCTGAACACCGGGGAGCTGTTTTTT	CASSIGLLNTGELFF
NA	few	TRBV5-1	TRBJ2-2	TGCGCCAGCAGCTTGTCAGACATCTTTGGCGGGGAGCTGTTTTTT	CASSLSDIFGGELFF
NA	NA	TRBV28	TRBJ1-2	TGTGCCAGCAGTTTAGGGGAGGCCGGCTACACCTTC	CASSLGEAGYTF
NA	NA	TRBV23-1	TRBJ2-7	TGCGCCAGCAGTCAAAGGGGCAGCTCCTACGAGCAGTACTTC	CASSQRGSSYEQYF
TRBD1	once	TRBV25-1	TRBJ1-1	TGTGCCAGCAGCCCCGGACAGGAAAAAGCTTTCTTT	CASSPGQEKAFF
NA	NA	TRBV11-3	TRBJ2-1	TGTGCCAGCAGCTTGGACACGTCCTACAATGAGCAGTTCTTC	CASSLDTSYNEQFF
TRBD1	NA	TRBV7-2	TRBJ1-5	TGTGCCAGCAGCCTTACCGGGACAGGGGTTCAGCCCCAGCATTTT	CASSLTGTGVQPQHF
NA	NA	TRBV5-1	TRBJ2-3	TGCGCCAGCAGCTTGACAGTCGCAGATACGCAGTATTTT	CASSLTVADTQYF
NA	NA	TRBV6-4	TRBJ1-2	TGTGCCAGCAGTGCTTTGACAGGTAACTATGGCTACACCTTC	CASSALTGNYGYTF
NA	few	TRBV7-3	TRBJ1-1	TGTGCCAGCAGCTATCAATCCGGGGGAACTGAAGCTTTCTTT	CASSYQSGGTEAFF
TRBD1	NA	TRBV19	TRBJ1-2	TGTGCCAGTAGTACGGAGGGGGCTACCTATGGCTACACCTTC	CASSTEGATYGYTF
TRBD1	NA	TRBV6-1	TRBJ2-5	TGTGCCAGCAGTACCTTACAGGGGGCCGGAGAGACCCAGTACTTC	CASSTLQGAGETQYF